The 15 T cell receptor beta chains below were found in one sample sequenced in a study of T cells of healthy individuals (dated by TCRdb to between 2018 and 2020). The method behind the library was 5' RACE. Sequencing was performed on an Illumina MiSeq. TCRdb took the public reads, trimmed them with fastp at Q25, ran MiXCR for clone calling and kept in-frame beta chains. Every distinct CDR3 protein forms one entry, paired with its most common genes and DNA. The sample table shows fewer than 70,000 distinct CDR3 sequences, and about 14% are seen once. Of the sample, roughly 16% is held by the ten largest clones. These receptors all come from a human donor in good health.

This rearrangement joins TRBV20-1 to TRBJ1-2; D remains unclear. CDR3 length: 11 amino acids. Trimming left V 5 bases short and J 4 bases short, with 8 bases between. Germline-derived CDR1 and CDR2 are DFQATT and SNEGSKA (reference sequence). The CDR3 bases are TGCAGTGCTGCCCAGCTCTATGGCTACACCTTC. It translates to CSAAQLYGYTF.

The chain recombines TRBV23-1 with TRBJ2-1, with 7 positions matching TRBD1. TRBV23-1 counts as an open reading frame of uncertain function. Losses at the gene ends were 0 bases for V and 5 bases for J; bases not matched to a gene: 28. The CDR3 length is 23 residues. The CDR3 DNA is TGCGCCAGCAGTCAATCGAAGGTGGGGGACAGTAGATGCGGACTCAACCCGGACAATGAGCAGTTCTTC. This translates into CASSQSKVGDSRCGLNPDNEQFF.

This clonotype was detected a few times. This chain uses TRBV12-3 or TRBV12-4 with TRBJ1-4; maybe TRBD1 (5 bases). This CDR3 is 12 amino acids long. V was cut by 8 bases and J by 8 bases, with 12 bases left in between. CDR3 sequence (DNA): TGTGCCAGCCGTCCCGGGACGGAAAAACTGTTTTTT. It is translated as CASRPGTEKLFF.

This clonotype was observed many times. The rearrangement uses TRBV29-1 and TRBJ1-2; possibly TRBD1 for D (5 bases). V shed 6 bases and J shed 8 bases, with 16 bases lying between them. CDR1 is SQVTM, CDR2 ANQGSEA, per germline. CDR3 length equals 12 residues. In DNA form, the CDR3 reads TGCAGCGTAGTTAAGGACGGGGGAGGCTACACCTTC. Its protein is CSVVKDGGGYTF.

This clonotype was counted a few times. The chain recombines TRBV11-2 with TRBJ2-3; D unclear. Germline values: CDR1 SGHAT, CDR2 FQNNGV. Trimming pared 0 bases from V and 8 bases from J, leaving 6 bases between. The CDR3 has 12 amino acids. The CDR3 is CASSLELATQYF. CDR3 nucleotide sequence: TGTGCCAGCAGCTTAGAGCTCGCTACGCAGTATTTT.

This clonotype was counted between two and nine times. V gene TRBV24-1 combines with J gene TRBJ2-1; tentative D call: TRBD2 (6 bases). Looked up from germline, CDR1 is KGHDR and CDR2 is SFDVKD. Trimming removed 7 bases from V and 7 bases from J, with 22 bases in between. CDR3 length: 16 amino acids. In DNA, the CDR3 is TGTGCCACCAGGTTATTCGGGAGCCGGAGGGCTAATGAGCAGTTCTTC. Its protein product is CATRLFGSRRANEQFF.

This chain connects TRBV7-9 to TRBJ2-1; 8 nucleotides match TRBD2. Trimming cost V 5 bases and J 0 bases; bases outside gene matches: 6. Germline CDR1 SEHNR, CDR2 FQNEAQ (reference sequence). The CDR3 totals 16 residues. CDR3 residues: CASSRLAMVSYNEQFF. DNA for the CDR3: TGTGCCAGCAGCCGACTAGCGATGGTCTCCTACAATGAGCAGTTCTTC.

This clonotype was seen ten or more times. The rearrangement uses TRBV2 and TRBJ2-1, with TRBD1 matching over 7 bases. Trimming at V came to 8 bases and at J to 9 bases, leaving 10 bases not matched to a gene. This CDR3 has 13 residues. CDR1 is SNHLY and CDR2 is FYNNEI in the germline V gene. The chain's CDR3 is CASSSGTAGEQFF. In nucleotides, the CDR3 is TGTGCCAGCTCTTCTGGGACAGCCGGTGAGCAGTTCTTC.

This clonotype was counted ten times or more. The gene calls are TRBV7-6 and TRBJ2-2; 10 positions match TRBD1. Losses at the gene ends were 5 bases for V and 5 bases for J; bases not matched to a gene: 2. In germline, CDR1 is SGHVS, CDR2 FNYEAQ. The CDR3 length is 14 residues. Here the CDR3 reads CASSVGQGTGELFF. DNA of the CDR3: TGTGCCAGCAGCGTGGGACAGGGGACCGGGGAGCTGTTTTTT. The full variable domain, completed using reference TRBV7-6 and TRBJ2-2, is GAGVSQSPRYKVTKRGQDVALRCDPISGHVSLYWYRQALGQGPEFLTYFNYEAQQDKSGLPNDRFSAERPEGSISTLTIQRTEQRDSAMYRCASSVGQGTGELFFGEGSRLTVL.

V and J are TRBV5-6 and TRBJ2-3; the match to TRBD2 covers 9 bases. The CDR3 is 15 amino acids. The germline gives CDR1 SGHDT, CDR2 YYEEEE. J gave up 4 bases and V 0 bases, and 3 bases lay outside the gene matches. The CDR3 nucleotides are TGTGCCAGCAGCTTGGGCGGGGGGGCGGCAGATACGCAGTATTTT. Translated: CASSLGGGAADTQYF.

This chain joins TRBV12-3 or TRBV12-4 and TRBJ2-5; 14 bases align to TRBD2. The CDR3 totals 16 residues. The V segment lost 5 bases and the J segment 5 bases; nucleotides outside the gene matches: 7. The CDR3 DNA sequence: TGTGCCAGCAGTCCGGGACTAGCGGGAGCGGTGGAGACCCAGTACTTC. Protein sequence: CASSPGLAGAVETQYF.

The CDR3 coding sequence is TGCGCCAGCAGCCCGGGACAGGGACTCACAGATACGCAGTATTTT. Protein sequence: CASSPGQGLTDTQYF. The chain employs TRBV5-1 and TRBJ2-3; 9 bases are a match to TRBD1. V lost 4 bases and J lost 2; bases outside the gene matches: 5. The CDR3 is 15 residues long. The germline CDR1 and CDR2 sequences are SGHRS and YFSETQ.

The CDR3, as DNA: TGTGCCAGCAGCTATCCGACAGCTGGGGCCAACGTCCTGACTTTC. This codes for CASSYPTAGANVLTF. The chain is built from TRBV7-2 and TRBJ2-6, with TRBD1 as a possible D gene (5 bases). V lost 4 bases and J lost 2, with 9 bases in between. Germline CDR1 is SGHTA and CDR2 is FQGNSA. The CDR3 extends over 15 amino acids.

This clonotype showed up many times. The chain employs TRBV4-1 and TRBJ2-3; 8 positions match TRBD1. The V gene's germline CDR1 is MGHRA and CDR2 YSYEKL. This CDR3 contains 15 residues. With 5 bases clipped from V and 0 bases from J, the junction kept 4 bases outside the gene matches. CDR3 DNA: TGCGCCAGCAGCGTGCAGGGGGCTAGCACAGATACGCAGTATTTT. Protein product: CASSVQGASTDTQYF.

This clonotype was observed many times. This chain's CDR3 is CASSLARGTDTQYF. The CDR3 bases are TGTGCCAGCAGCTTAGCGCGGGGCACAGATACGCAGTATTTT. The genes are TRBV7-2 and TRBJ2-3, with a weak D call TRBD2 (5 bases). The CDR3 consists of 14 residues. Germline V lookup: CDR1 SGHTA, CDR2 FQGNSA. The V end was cut by 0 bases, the J end by 1 base, with 5 bases between.